This T cell receptor beta chain was recovered during a study of cytomegalovirus exposure and HLA in healthy donors. General study results and limits: TCR beta chain V- and J-gene trimming was linked, in a later analysis, to a missense variant in DCLRE1C. An analysis that was carried out later associated about 17,000 TCR beta sequences with HLA alleles at 0.05 false discovery rate. Later work showed greater clonal expansion in HLA-associated TCR beta chains than in equally common others.

This clone came up a few times. Antigen unknown. Amplification used 60 Vbeta primers and 13 Jbeta primers. Assay: immunoSEQ multiplex PCR; the TCRdb copy retains only in-frame clones and omits some. Of 150,000 or so clones listed, approximately 82% are singletons. CDR1 is LGHNA and CDR2 is YNFKEQ in the germline V gene. Trimming cost V 0 bases and J 0 bases, with 14 bases left between them. The CDR3 loop spans 18 amino acids. Unrecorded immune exposure was likely among donors, who were nominally healthy when sampled. The rearrangement links TRBV4-2 to TRBJ2-2; D is uncertain. The source of this sequence is a man aged 50-60 years in good health and CMV-seropositive. The sequencing input was PBMCs. CDR3 DNA sequence: TGTGCCAGCAGCCAAGACGATCCTGGCACGCCGAACACCGGGGAGCTGTTTTTT. This codes for CASSQDDPGTPNTGELFF.